This note documents a single T cell receptor beta chain sequence. Germline values: CDR1 LGHDT, CDR2 YNNKEL (reference sequence). CDR3 length: 13 amino acids. V gave up 1 base and J gave up 2 bases, with 3 bases separating them. RNA amounts of about 0.45 to 1 ug underwent reverse transcription with random hexamers. Amplification of TCR beta CDR3 was carried out by immunoSEQ multiplex PCR, which covered 54 Vbeta and 13 Jbeta segments. Each CDR3 protein gets one entry after TCRdb re-called the immunoSEQ multiplex PCR reads with MiXCR. Among under 200,000 distinct CDR3 sequences listed, 85% to 95% were seen once. This sample was included in a study of CD8 T cells in Susac syndrome. TCR beta from blood CD8+ and CD4+ T cells was sequenced.

The V call is TRBV3-1, the J call TRBJ2-4; D is ambiguous. Sequencing was carried out using CD8+ T cells from PBMCs. The sequence derives from a human donor with multiple sclerosis. The DNA for the CDR3 is TGTGCCAGCAGCCAAGGGTCCAAAAACATTCAGTACTTC. Protein sequence: CASSQGSKNIQYF.